This T cell receptor (beta chain) was documented in a study of control samples from healthy donors and cancer patients (dated by TCRdb to 2019 to 2021). Inclusive of the bounding cysteine and phenylalanine, the CDR3 is 14 residues long. Left in the record is the CDR3 DNA by itself, 42 bases read in frame from the first base. As encoded in the germline V gene, CDR1 is SGHRS while CDR2 is YFSETQ. V is clipped by 0 bases and J by 2 bases, and the sequence between their germline boundaries is 7 bases long. The library was produced with the immunoSEQ multiplex PCR assay. TCRdb mirrors the immuneACCESS table, restricted to in-frame sequences. Some clones are absent from its copies; in checked studies, under half trace to an unresolved V gene, and the reason for the others is unknown. The sample yields about 22,000 clones; approximately 83% were counted once. The leading ten clones occupy under 35% of the sample.

A note on this clone: Its cognate antigen has yet to be identified. Base qualities are not recorded, but no much larger clone differs from it by a single base.

The material sequenced was PBMCs. The sequence was obtained from a man aged 55-75 years with head and neck cancer. The sequence joins TRBV5-1 to TRBJ2-3, and the D gene may be TRBD2, 5 bases matching. The nucleotide sequence is TGCGCCAGCAGCTTGGGAGGGAACACAGATACGCAGTATTTT. It is translated as CASSLGGNTDTQYF.